This TCR beta chain was observed in a study of blood T cells in healthy people across ages. Study-wide results and caveats: There was no known CMV status for donors, so expanded clonotype changes were possibly confounded.

Points on this clonotype: Its antigen is unknown.

The use of a sample-barcoded 5' primer and a J-beta primer mix characterized a second PCR of roughly 7 to 11 cycles. TCRdb reprocessed the 5' RACE reads with MiXCR, giving one entry per CDR3 protein. There are roughly 730,000 distinct CDR3 sequences in the sample; roughly 56% occur only once, and roughly 25% lies in the top ten. Input material: blood. The clonotype originates from a man between 40 and 49 years old in good health.

As DNA, the CDR3 is TGTGCCAGCAGTTATGGGACAGGAACCCCGAACACTGAAGCTTTCTTT. The encoded protein is CASSYGTGTPNTEAFF. This chain links TRBV12-3 or TRBV12-4 with TRBJ1-1, with 8 bases aligning to TRBD1. The CDR3 sequence is 16 residues long. The trim removed 4 bases at V and 1 base at J, leaving 8 bases unmatched.